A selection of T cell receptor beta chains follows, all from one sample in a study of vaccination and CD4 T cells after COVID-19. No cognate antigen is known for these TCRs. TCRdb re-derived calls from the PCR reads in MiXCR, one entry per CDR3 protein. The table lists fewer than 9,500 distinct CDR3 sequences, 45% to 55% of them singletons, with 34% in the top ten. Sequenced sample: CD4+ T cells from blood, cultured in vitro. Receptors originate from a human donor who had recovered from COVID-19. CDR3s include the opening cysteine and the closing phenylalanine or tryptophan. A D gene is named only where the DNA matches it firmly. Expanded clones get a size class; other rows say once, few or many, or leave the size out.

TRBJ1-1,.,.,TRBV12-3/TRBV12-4,CASSPTRWDTEAFF,TGTGCCAGCAGCCCGACCCGATGGGACACTGAAGCTTTCTTT
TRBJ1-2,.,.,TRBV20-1,CSFGTANNYGYTF,TGCAGTTTCGGCACAGCCAATAACTATGGCTACACCTTC
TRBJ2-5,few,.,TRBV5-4,CASSPLSGVGKTQYF,TGTGCCAGCAGCCCCCTAAGCGGAGTCGGGAAGACCCAGTACTTC
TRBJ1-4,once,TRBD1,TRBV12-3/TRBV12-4,CASSSVDRWGQLATNEKLFF,TGTGCCAGCAGTTCTGTGGACAGGTGGGGACAACTTGCAACTAATGAAAAACTGTTTTTT
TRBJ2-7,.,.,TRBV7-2,CASSLAWAYEQYF,TGTGCCAGCAGCTTAGCGTGGGCGTACGAGCAGTACTTC
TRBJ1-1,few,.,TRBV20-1,CSATSARAGDTEAFF,TGCAGTGCTACTTCGGCGAGGGCTGGGGACACTGAAGCTTTCTTT
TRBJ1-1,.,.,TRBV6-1,CASSESTHYTEAFF,TGTGCCAGCAGTGAATCGACTCATTACACTGAAGCTTTCTTT
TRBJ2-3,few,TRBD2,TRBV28,CASSSTAWGGKTDTQYF,TGTGCCAGCAGTTCAACCGCGTGGGGGGGGAAGACAGATACGCAGTATTTT
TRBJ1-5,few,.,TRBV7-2,CASSLDGYSNQPQHF,TGTGCCAGCAGCTTAGATGGGTATAGCAATCAGCCCCAGCATTTT
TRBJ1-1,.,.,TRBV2,CASRGEAGGTEAFF,TGTGCCAGCAGGGGCGAGGCGGGGGGCACTGAAGCTTTCTTT
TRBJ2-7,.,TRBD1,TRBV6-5,CASSFRDRGFYEQYF,TGTGCCAGCAGTTTCCGGGACAGGGGGTTCTACGAGCAGTACTTC
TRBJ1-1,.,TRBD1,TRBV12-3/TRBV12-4,CASRARPGQGAQTEAFF,TGTGCCAGCAGAGCCCGTCCGGGACAGGGGGCGCAAACTGAAGCTTTCTTT
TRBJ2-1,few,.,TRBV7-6,CASSPRPGSSYNEQFF,TGTGCCAGCAGCCCCAGACCAGGGAGCTCCTACAATGAGCAGTTCTTC
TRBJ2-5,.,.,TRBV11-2,CASSLDFGETQYF,TGTGCCAGCAGCTTGGATTTCGGAGAGACCCAGTACTTC
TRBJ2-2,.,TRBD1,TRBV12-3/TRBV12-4,CASSLGLTGGPGELFF,TGTGCCAGCAGTTTAGGGTTGACAGGGGGGCCCGGGGAGCTGTTTTTT
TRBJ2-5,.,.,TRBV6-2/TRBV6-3,CASSPVREGTQYF,TGTGCCAGCAGTCCAGTCAGGGAAGGGACCCAGTACTTC
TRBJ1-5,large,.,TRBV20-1,CSAVTGNQPQHF,TGCAGTGCTGTTACGGGGAATCAGCCCCAGCATTTT
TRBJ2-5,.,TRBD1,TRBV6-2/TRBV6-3,CASTGTGHPKETQYF,TGTGCCAGCACCGGGACAGGGCACCCCAAAGAGACCCAGTACTTC
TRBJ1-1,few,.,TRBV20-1,CSARDGRQGWNTEAFF,TGCAGTGCTAGAGATGGCCGACAAGGGTGGAACACTGAAGCTTTCTTT
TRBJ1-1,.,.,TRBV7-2,CASSPGQNTEAFF,TGTGCCAGCAGCCCCGGACAGAACACTGAAGCTTTCTTT
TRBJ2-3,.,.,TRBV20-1,CSASSGLLTDTQYF,TGCAGTGCTAGCTCCGGACTACTAACAGATACGCAGTATTTT
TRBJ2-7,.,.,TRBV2,CASSEGRATLYEQYF,TGTGCCAGCAGTGAAGGGCGGGCTACCCTCTACGAGCAGTACTTC
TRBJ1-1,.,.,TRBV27,CASSFLAGVTEAFF,TGTGCCAGCAGTTTCCTCGCAGGGGTAACTGAAGCTTTCTTT
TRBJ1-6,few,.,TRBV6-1,CATFWTVNSPLHF,TGTGCCACCTTTTGGACAGTTAATTCACCCCTCCACTTT
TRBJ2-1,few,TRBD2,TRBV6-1,CASRPPGLANEQFF,TGTGCCAGCAGACCGCCGGGACTAGCCAATGAGCAGTTCTTC
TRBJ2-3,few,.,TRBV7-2,CASSLEDTQYF,TGTGCCAGCAGCTTAGAAGATACGCAGTATTTT
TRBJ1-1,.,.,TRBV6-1,CASSEWQNTEAFF,TGTGCCAGCAGTGAGTGGCAGAACACTGAAGCTTTCTTT
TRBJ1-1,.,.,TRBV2,CASSGGPGEAFF,TGTGCCAGCAGTGGGGGCCCTGGGGAAGCTTTCTTT
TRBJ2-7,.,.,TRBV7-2,CASSLQQQTYEQYF,TGTGCCAGCAGCTTACAGCAACAGACATACGAGCAGTACTTC
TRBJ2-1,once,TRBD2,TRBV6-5,CASSSSGSAYNEQFF,TGTGCCAGCAGTTCCAGCGGGAGTGCCTACAATGAGCAGTTCTTC
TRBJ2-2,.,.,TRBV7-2,CASSRPTGNGELFF,TGTGCCAGCAGCCGTCCCACTGGAAACGGGGAGCTGTTTTTT
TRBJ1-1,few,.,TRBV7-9,CASPKRANTEAFF,TGTGCCAGCCCAAAGAGGGCGAACACTGAAGCTTTCTTT
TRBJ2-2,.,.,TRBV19,CATSTGELSSAGELFF,TGTGCCACAAGCACCGGGGAGCTATCTTCGGCGGGGGAGCTGTTTTTT
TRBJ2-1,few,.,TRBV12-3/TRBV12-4,CASSSLVDEQFF,TGTGCCAGCAGTTCGTTAGTGGATGAGCAGTTCTTC
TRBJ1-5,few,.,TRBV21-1,CASSKLLGTGINQPQHF,TGTGCCAGCAGCAAATTGCTTGGGACAGGGATCAATCAGCCCCAGCATTTT
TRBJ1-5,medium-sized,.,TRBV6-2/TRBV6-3,CASSSQYRVDQPQHF,TGTGCCAGCAGTTCCCAATACAGGGTGGATCAGCCCCAGCATTTT
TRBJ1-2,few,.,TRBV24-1,CATSRANYGYTF,TGTGCCACCAGTCGGGCTAACTATGGCTACACCTTC
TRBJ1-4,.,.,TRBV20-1,CSANLGQGEKLFF,TGCAGTGCTAACCTCGGGCAGGGGGAAAAACTGTTTTTT
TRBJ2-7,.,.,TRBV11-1,CASSRSASYEQYF,TGTGCCAGCAGCCGTAGCGCCTCCTACGAGCAGTACTTC
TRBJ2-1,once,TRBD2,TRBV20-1,CSARSRLAGSHNEQFF,TGCAGTGCTAGATCCCGACTAGCGGGGTCCCACAATGAGCAGTTCTTC
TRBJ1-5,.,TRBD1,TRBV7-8,CASSLGTDQPQHF,TGTGCCAGCAGCTTGGGGACAGATCAGCCCCAGCATTTT